The rows below give T cell receptor beta chains drawn from one sample of a study of T cell repertoires in cytomegalovirus infection. TCRdb re-called the reads with MiXCR, one entry per CDR3 protein. The data show about 360,000 distinct CDR3 sequences, approximately 18% seen once. The sequencing sample was made of PBMCs. These receptor sequences come from a human donor in good health (CMV status not recorded). Some clones in this sample may be carry-over from other donors' samples. CDR3s include the opening cysteine and the closing phenylalanine or tryptophan. A D gene is named only where the DNA matches it firmly. Not every row has a clone size; where given, it reads once, few, many or a size class.

CDR3 protein	CDR3 DNA	D gene	clone size	V gene	J gene
CASSWGGGGPQHF	TGTGCCAGCAGCTGGGGAGGGGGAGGGCCCCAGCATTTT	NA	NA	TRBV27	TRBJ1-5
CSARGPGTGNEKLFF	TGCAGTGCTAGAGGCCCCGGGACAGGGAATGAAAAACTGTTTTTT	TRBD1	NA	TRBV20-1	TRBJ1-4
CASSPGWDTEAFF	TGTGCCAGCAGCCCCGGCTGGGACACTGAAGCTTTCTTT	NA	few	TRBV7-6	TRBJ1-1
CASTAWPGDQPQHF	TGTGCCAGCACTGCGTGGCCTGGGGATCAGCCCCAGCATTTT	NA	few	TRBV28	TRBJ1-5
CASSSGQGTQPQHF	TGTGCCAGCAGTTCCGGACAGGGAACACAGCCCCAGCATTTT	TRBD1	many	TRBV28	TRBJ1-5
CSARVRAEAYEQFF	TGCAGTGCTAGAGTCCGGGCCGAGGCCTACGAGCAGTTCTTC	NA	NA	TRBV20-1	TRBJ2-1
CAWSGPGRNTIYF	TGTGCCTGGAGTGGGCCTGGACGAAACACCATATATTTT	NA	few	TRBV30	TRBJ1-3
CASSRKEPGQGSYTF	TGTGCCAGCAGCCGAAAAGAACCGGGACAGGGCTCCTACACCTTC	TRBD1	few	TRBV2	TRBJ1-2
CASSLAPTGNYEQYF	TGTGCCAGCAGCTTAGCCCCTACAGGGAACTACGAGCAGTACTTC	NA	few	TRBV7-4	TRBJ2-7
CSVEDRRFSYEQYF	TGCAGCGTTGAAGATCGTAGATTCTCCTACGAGCAGTACTTC	NA	few	TRBV29-1	TRBJ2-7
CASGQGSQETQYF	TGCGCCAGCGGACAGGGGAGTCAAGAGACCCAGTACTTC	TRBD1	few	TRBV5-1	TRBJ2-5
CASSPLRTSGWNEQFF	TGTGCCAGCAGTCCACTACGGACTAGCGGGTGGAATGAGCAGTTCTTC	TRBD2	few	TRBV12-3/TRBV12-4	TRBJ2-1
CAIMVARTKSYGYTF	TGTGCCATCATGGTGGCCAGGACGAAATCTTATGGCTACACCTTC	NA	many	TRBV10-3	TRBJ1-2
CASSAQVTQYF	TGTGCCAGCAGCGCCCAGGTGACCCAGTACTTC	NA	NA	TRBV11-2	TRBJ2-5
CASSLAAGVIEQYF	TGTGCCAGCAGCTTAGCAGCGGGAGTTATTGAGCAGTACTTC	TRBD2	NA	TRBV7-6	TRBJ2-7
CASSHFTGELFF	TGTGCCAGCAGCCATTTTACCGGGGAGCTGTTTTTT	NA	few	TRBV14	TRBJ2-2
CASSMGQASYEQYF	TGTGCCAGTAGTATGGGGCAGGCCTCCTACGAGCAGTACTTC	NA	NA	TRBV19	TRBJ2-7
CASSLDVGGVYGQFF	TGTGCCAGCAGCTTAGATGTCGGGGGGGTTTATGGGCAGTTCTTC	TRBD2	many	TRBV7-2	TRBJ2-1
CASSLFGNTIYF	TGTGCCAGCAGCTTATTTGGAAACACCATATATTTT	NA	many	TRBV7-9	TRBJ1-3
CASSQPGGELFF	TGTGCCAGCAGCCAACCTGGCGGGGAGCTGTTTTTT	NA	many	TRBV7-6	TRBJ2-2
CASSSPNSGYEQYF	TGTGCCAGCAGTTCCCCGAATAGCGGCTACGAGCAGTACTTC	NA	many	TRBV6-1	TRBJ2-7
CASRGWGQGGQPQHF	TGTGCCAGCAGGGGGTGGGGACAGGGGGGTCAGCCCCAGCATTTT	TRBD1	many	TRBV27	TRBJ1-5
CSARASGGLFLTDTQYF	TGCAGTGCTAGAGCTAGCGGGGGGCTCTTCCTCACAGATACGCAGTATTTT	TRBD2	few	TRBV20-1	TRBJ2-3
CASSPQGMDQPQHF	TGTGCCAGCTCACCACAGGGTATGGATCAGCCCCAGCATTTT	NA	NA	TRBV18	TRBJ1-5
CASSEAGPDGYTF	TGTGCCAGCAGTGAAGCGGGCCCTGATGGCTACACCTTC	NA	few	TRBV2	TRBJ1-2
CASSPSGGGLFADTQYF	TGTGCCAGCAGTCCTAGCGGGGGAGGGCTTTTCGCAGATACGCAGTATTTT	TRBD2	NA	TRBV5-4	TRBJ2-3
CASKAGGPDTQYF	TGTGCCAGCAAGGCCGGGGGCCCAGATACGCAGTATTTT	NA	NA	TRBV28	TRBJ2-3
CASSPRGFFNEQFF	TGTGCCAGCTCACCGAGGGGATTTTTTAATGAGCAGTTCTTC	NA	many	TRBV18	TRBJ2-1
CASSFKGNPYEQYF	TGTGCCAGTAGCTTCAAGGGAAACCCATACGAGCAGTACTTC	NA	many	TRBV19	TRBJ2-7
CAWSLHGVDTIYF	TGTGCCTGGAGCCTTCATGGAGTTGACACCATATATTTT	NA	NA	TRBV30	TRBJ1-3
CASSRGGANEQYF	TGTGCCAGCAGCCGAGGAGGAGCGAACGAGCAGTACTTC	NA	many	TRBV7-6	TRBJ2-7
CASSSSTGWGEKLFF	TGTGCCAGCAGCTCATCGACAGGGTGGGGGGAAAAACTGTTTTTT	TRBD1	many	TRBV27	TRBJ1-4
CASSRLYGDEQYF	TGTGCCAGCAGCCGACTCTATGGGGACGAGCAGTACTTC	NA	many	TRBV6-1	TRBJ2-7
CASGTSGNFDEQFF	TGTGCCAGCGGGACTAGCGGGAACTTCGATGAGCAGTTCTTC	TRBD2	NA	TRBV5-5	TRBJ2-1
CASSFPQETQYF	TGTGCCAGCAGCTTCCCTCAAGAGACCCAGTACTTC	NA	NA	TRBV7-8	TRBJ2-5
CASSPWDRGKAFF	TGTGCCAGCAGCCCCTGGGACAGGGGAAAAGCTTTCTTT	TRBD1	NA	TRBV7-2	TRBJ1-1
CASSPGLALALKMETQYF	TGTGCCAGCAGCCCGGGACTAGCGCTAGCTCTCAAAATGGAGACCCAGTACTTC	TRBD2	few	TRBV11-2	TRBJ2-5
CASSQRESEQFF	TGTGCCAGCTCACAGCGGGAATCTGAGCAGTTCTTC	TRBD2	NA	TRBV18	TRBJ2-1
CSAPTGPYGYTF	TGCAGTGCTCCGACAGGGCCCTATGGCTACACCTTC	TRBD1	NA	TRBV20-1	TRBJ1-2
CAISDLDQETQYF	TGTGCCATCAGTGATTTGGATCAAGAGACCCAGTACTTC	NA	few	TRBV10-3	TRBJ2-5
CSASLVNTEAFF	TGCAGTGCTAGTCTAGTAAACACTGAAGCTTTCTTT	NA	NA	TRBV20-1	TRBJ1-1
CSARRYRTGSPDTQYF	TGCAGTGCTAGACGTTATCGGACAGGGTCCCCAGATACGCAGTATTTT	TRBD1	NA	TRBV20-1	TRBJ2-3
CASRDRALNEKLFF	TGTGCCAGCAGAGACAGGGCGCTAAATGAAAAACTGTTTTTT	TRBD1	few	TRBV5-8	TRBJ1-4